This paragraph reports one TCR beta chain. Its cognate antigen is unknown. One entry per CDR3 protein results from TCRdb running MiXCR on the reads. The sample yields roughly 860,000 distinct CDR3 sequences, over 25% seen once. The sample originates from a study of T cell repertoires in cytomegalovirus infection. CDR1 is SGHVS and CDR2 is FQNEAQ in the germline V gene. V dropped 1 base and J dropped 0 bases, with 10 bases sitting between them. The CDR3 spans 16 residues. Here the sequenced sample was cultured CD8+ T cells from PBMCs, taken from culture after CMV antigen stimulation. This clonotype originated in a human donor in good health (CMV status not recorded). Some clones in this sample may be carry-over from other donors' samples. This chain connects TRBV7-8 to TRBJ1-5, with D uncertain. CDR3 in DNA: TGTGCCAGCAGCTTAGTGGTGACGGATAGCAATCAGCCCCAGCATTTT. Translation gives CASSLVVTDSNQPQHF.